This T cell receptor beta chain was sequenced in a study of radiotherapy plus CTLA-4 blockade in lung cancer. At the level of the study: Patients showed objective responses in around a sixth of cases and disease control in about 30%.

General study findings and limits: After treatment with radiotherapy plus ipilimumab, TCR clones that came from the tumor expanded in blood. Per reports, early blood T cell clone dynamics, plus interferon-beta, forecast response most strongly.

Generated by immunoSEQ multiplex PCR, the TCRdb table keeps only in-frame clones and is missing some. The table shows roughly 86,000 clones, with around four fifths occurring only once. The CDR3 contains 14 residues. The V gene end was trimmed by 4 bases and the J gene end by 3 bases; junction bases not matched to a gene: 0. CDR1 and CDR2 from the germline V gene are MRHNA and SNTAGT. As for this clone: The target antigen is unknown.

Specimen: peripheral blood, collected from a patient treated with radiotherapy plus ipilimumab. This TCR was recovered from a human donor with non-small cell lung cancer who had stable disease on radiotherapy plus ipilimumab. The rearrangement joins TRBV6-4 to TRBJ2-6, with TRBD1 matching over 7 bases. CDR3 DNA: TGTGCCAGCAGTGGGACAGGTGGGGCCAACGTCCTGACTTTC. Its protein product is CASSGTGGANVLTF.